This T cell receptor (beta chain) was profiled in a study of identical twins. TCRdb called the 5' RACE reads again in MiXCR, with one record for every CDR3 protein. The sample has some 240,000 distinct CDR3 sequences, 8% to 11% seen once. The ends lost 4 bases at V and 12 bases at J; junction bases unmatched: 3. Germline CDR1 reads SNHLY; CDR2 reads FYNNEI. The CDR3 has 11 amino acids. The rearrangement uses TRBV2 and TRBJ2-1; 7 positions agree with TRBD1. This receptor was identified in a man over 45 in good health. Sequenced input: memory T cells sorted from blood. This CDR3 reads CASSVRQGQFF. CDR3 DNA sequence: TGTGCCAGCAGTGTTCGACAGGGGCAGTTCTTC.